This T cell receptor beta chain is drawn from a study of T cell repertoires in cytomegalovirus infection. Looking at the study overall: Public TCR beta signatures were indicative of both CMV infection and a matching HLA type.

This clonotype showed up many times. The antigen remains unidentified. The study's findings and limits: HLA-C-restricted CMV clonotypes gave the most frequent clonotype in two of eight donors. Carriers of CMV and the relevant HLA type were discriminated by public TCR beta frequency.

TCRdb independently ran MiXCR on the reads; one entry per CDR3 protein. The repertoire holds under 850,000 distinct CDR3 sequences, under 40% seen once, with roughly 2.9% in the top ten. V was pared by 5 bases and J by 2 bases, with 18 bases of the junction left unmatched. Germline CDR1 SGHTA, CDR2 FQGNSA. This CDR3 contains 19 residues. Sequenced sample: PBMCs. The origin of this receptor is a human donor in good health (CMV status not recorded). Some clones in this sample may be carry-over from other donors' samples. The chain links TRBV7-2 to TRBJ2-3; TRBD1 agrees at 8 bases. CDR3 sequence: CASSLRPIRDRSDTDTQYF. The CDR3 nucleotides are TGTGCCAGCAGCCTACGCCCCATCCGGGACAGGTCTGACACAGATACGCAGTATTTT.